This T cell receptor (beta chain) originates from a study of sequential checkpoint blockade in melanoma. For the study at large: Randomization was 1:1 between first-line nivolumab→ipilimumab and ipilimumab→nivolumab. Around 21 patients had matched tumor biopsies before treatment and at week 13 after nivolumab or ipilimumab alone.

Assay: immunoSEQ multiplex PCR; the TCRdb copy retains only in-frame clones and omits some. The sample lists fewer than 3,500 clones, under 20% occurring once. The sample holds a few counts of this clone. The antigen is unknown. Treatment of the sample: randomized to nivolumab then ipilimumab (arm A) or the reverse (arm B). General observations from the study: Mutational load did not correlate with tumor T-cell fraction or clonality. About 30 times likelier clinical benefit followed increased tumor T-cell fraction and clonality.

The sequence was obtained from a human donor with melanoma. The material was tumor tissue (inferred from file names), obtained from a patient given nivolumab and ipilimumab in sequence.

The CDR3 nucleotides read TGTGCCAGCAGCCAAGATCTGCCGACTAGCGGGAGGGGAGAGCAGTACTTC. Amino acids: CASSQDLPTSGRGEQYF. The chain uses TRBV14 and TRBJ2-7; 14 nucleotides align to TRBD2. Germline V CDR1 and CDR2: SGHDN, FVKESK. The J segment lost 7 bases and the V segment lost 0 bases, leaving 8 bases of the junction unmatched. This CDR3 contains 17 residues.